Shown below are 28 T cell receptor beta chains from a single sample sequenced in a study of cytomegalovirus exposure and HLA in healthy donors. The PCR ran on 60 Vbeta and 13 Jbeta primers. The method was immunoSEQ multiplex PCR; TCRdb's version includes in-frame clones alone and lacks a portion of them. The data show approximately 150,000 clones, roughly 79% seen once. The sample taken for sequencing was PBMCs. The source of these receptors is a woman under 30 in good health and CMV-seropositive.

The V call is TRBV11-2, the J call TRBJ2-1; D is unresolved. Germline V gene lookup returns CDR1 SGHAT and CDR2 FQNNGV. Trimming cost V 6 bases and J 0 bases, with 15 bases left between them. CDR3 length: 16 residues. CDR3 coding DNA: TGTGCCAGCAGTCGAGGTCGGGTTGACTCCTACAATGAGCAGTTCTTC. Translation: CASSRGRVDSYNEQFF.

V is TRBV29-1 and J is TRBJ2-1; 10 bases agree with TRBD2. V lost 7 bases, J lost 2 bases, and 8 bases stayed unmatched. Germline V gene sequence: CDR1 SQVTM, CDR2 ANQGSEA. This CDR3 region has 15 residues. The chain's CDR3 is CSAKGSGGAYNEQFF. CDR3 in DNA: TGCAGCGCTAAGGGGAGCGGGGGGGCCTACAATGAGCAGTTCTTC.

This chain joins TRBV5-1 and TRBJ1-2; D may be TRBD1 (5 bases). CDR3 length: 15 amino acids. V gave up 4 bases and J gave up 4 bases, with 17 bases separating them. CDR1 is SGHRS and CDR2 is YFSETQ in the germline V gene. The CDR3 loop reads CASSPLGQGAYGYTF. CDR3 nucleotide sequence: TGCGCCAGCAGCCCTTTGGGGCAGGGCGCCTATGGCTACACCTTC.

The rearrangement uses TRBV5-1 and TRBJ2-3; 7 bases line up with TRBD1. Trimming took 5 bases from V and 1 from J; bases not matched to a gene: 7. Germline V gene sequence: CDR1 SGHRS, CDR2 YFSETQ. This CDR3 has 15 amino acids. The CDR3 here is CASSRDRVGTDTQYF. The CDR3 nucleotides are TGCGCCAGCAGTCGCGACAGGGTAGGCACAGATACGCAGTATTTT.

The V gene is TRBV30, the J gene TRBJ1-1; TRBD1 matches at 7 bases. The CDR3 covers 11 residues. V lost 7 bases and J lost 5; bases outside the gene matches: 4. CDR1 is GTSNPN and CDR2 is SVGIG in the germline V gene (reference sequence). The DNA for the CDR3 is TGTGCCTTGAACAGGGGAACTGAAGCTTTCTTT. It yields the protein CALNRGTEAFF.

This clone was counted once. The chain has TRBV18 and TRBJ1-1, with D perhaps TRBD1 (5 bases). Germline V CDR1 and CDR2: KGHSH, LQKENI. The CDR3 runs 17 residues. The ends were cut back, 2 bases at V and 0 bases at J, with 16 bases in the middle. As DNA, the CDR3 is TGTGCCAGCTCACCATCCCAGGGTACCGTGGTGAACACTGAAGCTTTCTTT. It specifies CASSPSQGTVVNTEAFF.

The CDR3 DNA follows: TGTGCCAGTAGTACCCACAGGGGGCCGGAGCCCCAGCATTTT. As protein: CASSTHRGPEPQHF. V usage is TRBV19 and J usage is TRBJ1-5, with TRBD1 matching 9 bases. The CDR3 loop spans 14 amino acids. Germline lookup yields CDR1 LNHDA and CDR2 SQIVND (reference sequence). Trimming at V came to 4 bases and at J to 8 bases, leaving 6 bases not matched to a gene.

V and J are TRBV7-9 and TRBJ2-7; TRBD1 agrees at 7 bases. CDR1 SEHNR and CDR2 FQNEAQ come from the germline V gene (reference sequence). CDR3 length: 16 residues. The ends lost 5 bases at V and 0 bases at J; junction bases unmatched: 10. As DNA, the CDR3 is TGTGCCAGCAGCGCCAAGGACAGGATTGTCTCCTACGAGCAGTACTTC. Translated: CASSAKDRIVSYEQYF.

This clone is a singleton in its sample. This chain connects TRBV7-2 to TRBJ2-4; TRBD1 matches at 10 bases. V shed 5 bases, J shed 6 bases, and the junction held 7 bases outside the gene matches. CDR3 length equals 15 residues. Germline CDR1 is SGHTA and CDR2 is FQGNSA. The CDR3 reads CASSIRQGAGNIQYF. Written as DNA, the CDR3 is TGTGCCAGCAGCATTAGACAGGGGGCAGGAAACATTCAGTACTTC.

In its sample, this clone was seen once. The CDR3 nucleotides are TGTGCCAGCAGCTTAGTAGGGGCCAGGGGAGAGACCCAGTACTTC. Translating it yields CASSLVGARGETQYF. This chain joins TRBV11-2 and TRBJ2-5, with TRBD1 as a possible D gene (6 bases). Germline V gene lookup returns CDR1 SGHAT and CDR2 FQNNGV. V lost 1 base, J lost 4 bases, and 13 bases lay in between. This CDR3 has 15 residues. The full variable domain, in which reference TRBV11-2 and TRBJ2-5 provide the parts outside the CDR3, is EAGVAQSPRYKIIEKRQSVAFWCNPISGHATLYWYQQILGQGPKLLIQFQNNGVVDDSQLPKDRFSAERLKGVDSTLKIQPAKLEDSAVYLCASSLVGARGETQYFGPGTRLLVL.

The chain has TRBV28 and TRBJ1-4; 7 nucleotides align to TRBD1. The germline V gene encodes CDR1 MDHEN and CDR2 SYDVKM. The CDR3 length is 14 residues. V lost 6 bases and J lost 5; bases outside the gene matches: 6. As DNA, the CDR3 is TGTGCCAGCAGCCTGGGACAGTCAAATGAAAAACTGTTTTTT. Protein product: CASSLGQSNEKLFF.

This chain joins TRBV28 and TRBJ2-7; a weak D match, TRBD1 (5 bases). The CDR3 covers 13 residues. The V and J ends lost 6 bases and 4 bases respectively, with 13 bases between them. Looked up from germline, CDR1 is MDHEN and CDR2 is SYDVKM. The CDR3 protein is CASSLLRAYEQYF. The CDR3, as DNA: TGTGCCAGCAGCCTACTCAGGGCTTACGAGCAGTACTTC.

The gene calls are TRBV6-5 and TRBJ1-1; TRBD1 matches at 12 bases. V shed 10 bases, J shed 5 bases, and the junction held 11 bases outside the gene matches. From germline, CDR1 is MNHEY and CDR2 SVGAGI. This CDR3 is built from 15 residues. This CDR3 is CATSGGQGAGTEAFF. CDR3 coding DNA: TGTGCCACATCCGGGGGACAGGGGGCCGGGACTGAAGCTTTCTTT.

This chain joins TRBV11-1 and TRBJ2-6; possible D gene TRBD1, 6 bases. CDR3 size: 15 residues. Per the germline V gene, CDR1 is SGHAT and CDR2 is FQDESV (reference sequence). Trimming took 5 bases from V and 2 from J, leaving 10 bases between them. The CDR3 is CASSPNRAGANVLTF. The CDR3 DNA sequence: TGTGCCAGCAGCCCCAACAGGGCTGGGGCCAACGTCCTGACTTTC. The whole variable domain, filled in from reference TRBV11-1 and TRBJ2-6, reads EAEVAQSPRYKITEKSQAVAFWCDPISGHATLYWYRQILGQGPELLVQFQDESVVDDSQLPKDRFSAERLKGVDSTLKIQPAELGDSAMYLCASSPNRAGANVLTFGAGSRLTVL.

This clone was seen only a few times. The rearrangement links TRBV7-8 to TRBJ2-2; weak D call: TRBD1 (6 bases). Germline V CDR1 and CDR2: SGHVS, FQNEAQ. The V end was cut by 4 bases, the J end by 7 bases, with 16 bases between. This CDR3 comprises 15 residues. The CDR3 loop reads CASSSDSGAGGELFF. The CDR3 bases are TGTGCCAGCAGCTCGGATTCAGGGGCGGGCGGGGAGCTGTTTTTT.

V usage is TRBV14 and J usage is TRBJ1-2; D is possibly TRBD1 (5 bases). CDR1 SGHDN and CDR2 FVKESK come from the germline V gene. Trimming took off 0 bases at V and 4 bases at J, with 18 bases between the two ends. The CDR3 consists of 17 residues. CDR3 sequence reads: CASSQDVARGRVYGYTF. The CDR3 coding sequence is TGTGCCAGCAGCCAAGATGTGGCTAGGGGCCGCGTCTATGGCTACACCTTC.

This clone was detected once. The chain is built from TRBV2 and TRBJ2-7; TRBD1 might be the D (5 bases). Looked up from germline, CDR1 is SNHLY and CDR2 is FYNNEI. This CDR3 comprises 14 residues. The ends were cut back, 5 bases at V and 1 base at J, with 12 bases in the middle. The CDR3 sequence: CASSRGSYSYEQYF. As DNA, the CDR3 is TGTGCCAGCAGTAGGGGCAGTTATTCCTACGAGCAGTACTTC.

This rearrangement joins TRBV4-2 to TRBJ1-4; a weak D match, TRBD1 (6 bases). CDR3 length: 15 residues. CDR1 and CDR2 (germline): LGHNA, YNFKEQ. Trimming took 5 bases from V and 5 from J, leaving 15 bases between them. CDR3 nucleotide sequence: TGTGCCAGCAGCTCTAGGACAGTAGAAAATGAAAAACTGTTTTTT. The encoded protein is CASSSRTVENEKLFF.

This chain uses TRBV6-1 with TRBJ1-1, with no clear D. The CDR3 contains 15 residues. Trimming cost V 3 bases and J 1 base, with 12 bases left between them. Germline V CDR1 and CDR2: MNHNS, SASEGT. CDR3 DNA: TGTGCCAGCAGTGAGAGCCCCTACAGGAACACTGAAGCTTTCTTT. It yields the protein CASSESPYRNTEAFF.

The J gene is TRBJ1-5, the V gene TRBV30; 7 bases agree with TRBD1. V trimming: 5 bases; J trimming: 4 bases; junction bases outside the gene matches: 5. Germline V CDR1 and CDR2: GTSNPN, SVGIG (reference sequence). The CDR3 has 13 residues. CDR3 nucleotide sequence: TGTGCCTGGCGGACAGGATATAATCAGCCCCAGCATTTT. This gives the protein CAWRTGYNQPQHF.

The rearrangement links TRBV27 to TRBJ1-2; D perhaps matches TRBD1 (5 bases). The CDR3 is 16 amino acids. Trimming cost V 0 bases and J 7 bases, with 18 bases left between them. Germline V gives CDR1 MNHEY, CDR2 SMNVEV (reference sequence). The CDR3 sequence is CASSLSLPLRGGGYTF. In nucleotides, the CDR3 is TGTGCCAGCAGTTTATCGCTGCCACTACGGGGGGGTGGCTACACCTTC.

The genes are TRBV5-5 and TRBJ2-1; 7 bases match TRBD2. The CDR3 runs to 14 residues. J was trimmed by 8 bases and V by 9 bases; bases with no gene match: 14. Germline CDR1 SGHKS, CDR2 YYEKEE (reference sequence). CDR3 DNA sequence: TGTGCCACCTGGACCGACGAGGGGAGGGATGAGCAGTTCTTC. Its translation: CATWTDEGRDEQFF.

A few counts support this clone. This sequence joins TRBV4-3 and TRBJ1-2; D is ambiguous. Looked up from germline, CDR1 is LGHNA and CDR2 is YSLEER. Trimming pared 0 bases from V and 2 bases from J, leaving 7 bases between. The CDR3 has 14 amino acids. The CDR3 loop reads CASSQDLTNYGYTF. For the CDR3, the DNA is TGCGCCAGCAGCCAAGATTTAACAAACTATGGCTACACCTTC.

This clone has just one count. The chain couples TRBV6-5 to TRBJ1-3, with a tentative D call TRBD1 (5 bases). V shed 0 bases and J shed 4 bases, with 10 bases lying between them. CDR3 length: 15 residues. Looked up from germline, CDR1 is MNHEY and CDR2 is SVGAGI. CDR3 in DNA: TGTGCCAGCAGTTACTCAGCAGGGTGGGGAAACACCATATATTTT. It yields the protein CASSYSAGWGNTIYF.

This clone was recorded only once. This chain links TRBV6-5 with TRBJ1-3; D unresolved. Trimming pared 2 bases from V and 2 bases from J, leaving 10 bases between. Germline CDR1 MNHEY, CDR2 SVGAGI. CDR3 length equals 15 residues. DNA for the CDR3: TGTGCCAGCAGTTACGGCGCCGCGGCTGGAAACACCATATATTTT. This gives the protein CASSYGAAAGNTIYF.

The genes are TRBV7-8 and TRBJ2-5, with D maybe TRBD2 (7 bases). The J call may be in error: the DNA end matches TRBJ2-7 better. Germline V gene lookup returns CDR1 SGHVS and CDR2 FQNEAQ. The CDR3 totals 12 residues. The CDR3 here is CASRGGGYEQYF. The CDR3 bases are TGTGCCAGCAGGGGAGGGGGTTACGAGCAGTACTTC.

In its sample, this clone was seen once. The chain recombines TRBV4-1 with TRBJ1-5; 8 nucleotides align to TRBD1. The CDR3 covers 15 residues. V lost 3 bases, J lost 7 bases, and 8 bases stayed unmatched. The germline V gene has CDR1 MGHRA and CDR2 YSYEKL. CDR3 sequence: CASSHGTGPGQPQHF. For the CDR3, the DNA is TGCGCCAGCAGCCACGGGACAGGACCGGGCCAGCCCCAGCATTTT.

This chain links TRBV6-5 with TRBJ1-2; possibly TRBD1 for D (5 bases). The germline gives CDR1 MNHEY, CDR2 SVGAGI. CDR3 length: 16 residues. Trimming shortened V by 4 bases and J by 5 bases, and 20 bases separated the two germline ends. CDR3 bases: TGTGCCAGCAGTTTCGGGGCGGGGGTGGGAGCGTATGGCTACACCTTC. This encodes CASSFGAGVGAYGYTF.